These 11 T cell receptor beta chains were all obtained from the same sample, sequenced in a study of blood T cell repertoires in COVID-19. Repertoires were generated with immunoSEQ multiplex PCR, while TCRdb's copy carries only in-frame clones and drops some. The table records some 390,000 clones, more than 85% of them present only once. Sequencing input: peripheral blood. The receptors here all came from a human donor in a cohort sampled during active COVID-19.

The genes are TRBV6-5 and TRBJ1-1; 8 bases align to TRBD1. The germline gives CDR1 MNHEY, CDR2 SVGAGI. V shed 6 bases and J 3 bases; nucleotides not matched to a gene: 3. The CDR3 has 13 amino acids. CDR3 sequence (DNA): TGTGCCAGCAGAACGGACAGGGACACTGAAGCTTTCTTT. This sequence encodes CASRTDRDTEAFF.

The chain joins TRBV27 to TRBJ1-2; TRBD1 matches 10 bases. Germline lookup yields CDR1 MNHEY and CDR2 SMNVEV (reference sequence). J lost 1 base, V lost 7 bases, and 9 bases had no gene match. The CDR3 is 16 residues long. The CDR3 loop reads CASTPKGTGVNYGYTF. The DNA for the CDR3 is TGTGCCAGCACCCCAAAGGGGACAGGGGTTAACTATGGCTACACCTTC.

This clone was found once. The chain employs TRBV18 and TRBJ1-1; D is possibly TRBD1 (6 bases). Germline-derived CDR1 and CDR2 are KGHSH and LQKENI. The V end lost 3 bases, the J end lost 3 bases, and 14 bases lay between the germline ends. The CDR3 consists of 15 residues. Here the CDR3 reads CASSPSGGDDTEAFF. CDR3 bases: TGTGCCAGCTCACCTAGCGGGGGCGATGACACTGAAGCTTTCTTT.

A remark on this clone: The conserved final phenylalanine or tryptophan is absent from the CDR3, which likely points to a read error. Because the CDR3's place on the DNA is in doubt, the DNA is left out and the CDR3 is given as listed by TCRdb. The chain links TRBV3-1 (or the pseudogene TRBV3-2) to TRBJ1-2. The CDR3 length is 9 residues, termini included. The germline V gene encodes CDR1 LGHDT and CDR2 YNNKEL (reference sequence). The CDR3 sequence is CASSTLRGD.

The gene calls are TRBV6-5 and TRBJ2-7; the match to TRBD1 covers 8 bases. CDR3 length equals 15 residues. Trimming cost V 2 bases and J 5 bases; bases outside gene matches: 8. Germline V CDR1 and CDR2: MNHEY, SVGAGI. The CDR3 DNA follows: TGTGCCAGCAGTTACGGACAGGGTGGGGTTGACGAGCAGTACTTC. Translation gives CASSYGQGGVDEQYF.

A few counts support this clone. This sequence joins TRBV7-9 and TRBJ1-6; D unclear. The CDR3 length is 11 residues. Trimming shortened V by 4 bases and J by 8 bases, and 3 bases separated the two germline ends. The germline V gene encodes CDR1 SEHNR and CDR2 FQNEAQ (reference sequence). CDR3 loop: CASSSDSPLHF. CDR3 DNA sequence: TGTGCCAGCAGCTCCGATTCACCCCTCCACTTT.

The gene calls are TRBV4-2 and TRBJ2-5; maybe TRBD2 (6 bases). The CDR3 is 18 amino acids. Deletions cut 0 bases from V and 7 bases from J, with 24 bases between. Per the germline V gene, CDR1 is LGHNA and CDR2 is YNFKEQ. Here the CDR3 reads CASSQDILSGDHEGTQYF. DNA of the CDR3: TGTGCCAGCAGCCAAGACATTCTCTCGGGGGACCATGAGGGGACCCAGTACTTC.

Regarding this clone: In the same sample, other DNA sequences code for this CDR3. The V and J genes are TRBV5-4 and TRBJ1-2, with 9 bases lining up with TRBD1. Trimming removed 4 bases from V and 4 bases from J; junction bases left unmatched: 5. Germline assignment: CDR1 SGHNT and CDR2 YYREEE (reference sequence). The CDR3 runs to 14 residues. The CDR3 DNA reads TGTGCCAGCAGCCCACTGGACAGGGGCTATGGCTACACCTTC. Translating it yields CASSPLDRGYGYTF.

The chain couples TRBV6-5 to TRBJ2-7; the D is unclear. The CDR3 has 10 amino acids. Trimming took off 10 bases at V and 7 bases at J, with 11 bases between the two ends. Looked up from germline, CDR1 is MNHEY and CDR2 is SVGAGI. This chain's CDR3 is CATEHGEQYF. CDR3 DNA sequence: TGTGCCACCGAACACGGGGAGCAGTACTTC.

This clone came up once. The chain combines TRBV7-9 with TRBJ1-6; 7 bases are a match to TRBD1. V shed 5 bases, J shed 8 bases, and the junction held 6 bases outside the gene matches. The CDR3 contains 14 residues. The V gene's germline CDR1 is SEHNR and CDR2 FQNEAQ (reference sequence). DNA of the CDR3: TGTGCCAGCAGCCCGACAGGGTGGGATTCACCCCTCCACTTT. Translation: CASSPTGWDSPLHF.

The rearrangement uses TRBV5-1 and TRBJ2-5; possible D gene TRBD1, 5 bases. CDR3 length equals 14 residues. V gave up 0 bases and J gave up 4 bases, with 10 bases separating them. Germline V gene lookup returns CDR1 SGHRS and CDR2 YFSETQ. The CDR3 loop is CASSLAATGETQYF. CDR3 DNA: TGCGCCAGCAGCTTGGCGGCCACAGGAGAGACCCAGTACTTC.